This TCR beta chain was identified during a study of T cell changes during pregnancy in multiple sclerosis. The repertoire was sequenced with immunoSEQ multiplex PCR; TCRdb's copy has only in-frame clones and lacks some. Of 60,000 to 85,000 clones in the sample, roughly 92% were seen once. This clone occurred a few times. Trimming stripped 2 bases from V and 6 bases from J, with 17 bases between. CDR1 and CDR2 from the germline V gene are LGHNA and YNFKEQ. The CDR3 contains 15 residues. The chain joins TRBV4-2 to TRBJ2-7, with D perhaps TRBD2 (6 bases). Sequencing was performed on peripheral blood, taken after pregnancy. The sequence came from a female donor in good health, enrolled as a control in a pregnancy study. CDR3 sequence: CASSQFRERFREQYF. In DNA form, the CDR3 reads TGTGCCAGCAGCCAATTCCGGGAGCGGTTCCGCGAGCAGTACTTC.